This T cell receptor (beta chain) emerged from a study of T cells expressing NK-cell markers. For the study at large: Sequenced donors, eight in total, included seven who were HCMV-seropositive and one who was seronegative. Study-wide results and limits: The leading position in the CD3+CD56-NKG2C+ fraction of several donors also went to these clonotypes.

The CDR3 is made up of 13 amino acids. CDR1 and CDR2 from the germline V gene are MNHEY and SVGAGI. About this clonotype itself: The antigen is unknown.

For each CDR3 protein, TCRdb gives one entry from its re-call of the 5' RACE reads, without DNA. This sample lists about 430,000 distinct CDR3 sequences; its ten largest clones have about 1.5%. The receptor comes from a woman between 50 and 59 years old in good health. The specimen sequenced was blood T cells: a sorted CD56 or NKG2C T cell subset, CD4+ or CD8+ T cells, or bulk PBMC T cells (not recorded which). This sequence joins TRBV6-5 and TRBJ1-6. CDR3 in amino acids: CAAGEGPHSPLHF.